This paragraph covers one T cell receptor (beta chain) sequence. Its target is unknown. CDR3 length: 11 amino acids. Germline CDR1 and CDR2: SGHNT and YYREEE (reference sequence). V shed 2 bases and J shed 10 bases, with 9 bases lying between them. This entry is derived from a study of T cell clonotyping in hematopoietic cell transplantation. For the study at large: Recipient samples before transplant were obtained post-cytoreduction.

Study-wide results and caveats: CD4 and CD8 repertoire contributions could not be separated without sorting. Graft donor and pretransplant recipient Inverse Simpson Index values predicted broader posttransplant TCR diversity.

Described time point: recipient sample about 28 days before transplant, after cytoreduction. Recipient blood drawn about 28 days pretransplant and days 30, 100, 180 after. Profiled with immunoSEQ multiplex PCR; TCRdb holds only in-frame clones, not every one. Among about 29,000 clones listed, about 80% were seen once. This sequence joins TRBV5-4 and TRBJ1-2; D remains unclear. This clonotype was sampled from a woman in her twenties or thirties with chronic myeloid leukemia. Some clones in this sample may be carry-over from other donors' samples. The material was peripheral blood mononuclear cells, obtained before stem cell transplant. CDR3 loop: CASSFDVDYTF. Written as DNA, the CDR3 is TGTGCCAGCAGCTTTGATGTGGACTACACCTTC.